The clone carrying this TCR beta chain has just a few counts. Its antigen remains unidentified. The sample originates from a study of OX40 agonist ivuxolimab in advanced cancers. Overall study context: As their treatment, patients were administered ivuxolimab, an agonistic anti-OX40 (CD134) antibody. Antecedent anti-PD-1, anti-PD-L1 or anti-CTLA-4 therapy was permissible, with about 39% having received some.

CDR3 length equals 14 residues. The germline CDR1 and CDR2 sequences are MNHNY and SVGAGI (reference sequence). The ends lost 2 bases at V and 7 bases at J; junction bases unmatched: 8. The method was immunoSEQ multiplex PCR; TCRdb's version includes in-frame clones alone and lacks a portion of them. The sample consists of tens of thousands of clones, around 90% of them appearing once. Autoimmune disease history or systemic immunosuppression meant exclusion. Study conclusions and caveats: With doses of 0.1-3.0 mg/kg, partial responders showed among the lowest clonal expansion.

The V gene is TRBV6-6, the J gene TRBJ2-7, with 7 positions matching TRBD1. The starting material was CD4+ or CD8+ T cells sorted from blood, obtained in a trial of the OX40 agonist ivuxolimab. This TCR came from an adult with an advanced solid tumor such as melanoma, head and neck, liver or kidney cancer. This CDR3 is CASSYTTGFGEQYF. The CDR3 bases are TGTGCCAGCAGTTACACGACAGGGTTTGGAGAGCAGTACTTC.